This is a list of T cell receptor beta chains from one sample in a study of T cell repertoires in cytomegalovirus infection. TCRdb itself ran the reads through MiXCR, one entry per CDR3 protein. Of 360,000 or so distinct CDR3 sequences listed, roughly 34% are singletons. The antigens of these receptors remain unknown. The sample in question was cultured PBMCs, obtained from culture after CMV antigen stimulation. Receptors originate from a human donor in good health (CMV status not recorded). Some clones in this sample may be carry-over from other donors' samples. The CDR3 runs from the conserved cysteine through the conserved F or W. D genes are given only for firm matches. Size tells how often a clone was seen (once, few, many) or the class of an expanded clone, and some rows leave it out.

cdr3_aa,cdr3_nt,j_call,cdr3_length,clone_size,v_call,d_call
CASSNTGSGELFF,TGTGCCAGCAGTAATACAGGGTCCGGGGAGCTGTTTTTT,TRBJ2-2,13,NA,TRBV6-6,NA
CASSASANSYNEQFF,TGCGCCAGCAGCGCGTCAGCCAACTCCTACAATGAGCAGTTCTTC,TRBJ2-1,15,NA,TRBV5-1,NA
CASSYWGQGSTEAFF,TGTGCCAGCAGTTACTGGGGACAGGGAAGTACTGAAGCTTTCTTT,TRBJ1-1,15,NA,TRBV6-5,TRBD1
CASKPGQGGTEAFF,TGTGCCAGCAAGCCCGGACAGGGAGGCACTGAAGCTTTCTTT,TRBJ1-1,14,NA,TRBV6-1,TRBD1
CASSTDSGNTIYF,TGTGCCAGCTCAACAGACTCTGGAAACACCATATATTTT,TRBJ1-3,13,NA,TRBV18,NA
CASSLDHMNTEAFF,TGTGCCAGCAGCTTAGACCATATGAACACTGAAGCTTTCTTT,TRBJ1-1,14,many,TRBV7-2,NA
CSVEDLNLVGTSGYNEQFF,TGCAGCGTTGAAGATCTTAATTTGGTCGGGACTAGCGGTTACAATGAGCAGTTCTTC,TRBJ2-1,19,NA,TRBV29-1,TRBD2
CASTRSAGNTEAFF,TGTGCCAGCACTCGGTCGGCGGGGAACACTGAAGCTTTCTTT,TRBJ1-1,14,many,TRBV2,NA
CASSTKGSPGELFF,TGTGCCAGCAGCACCAAGGGGAGCCCCGGGGAGCTGTTTTTT,TRBJ2-2,14,many,TRBV7-2,NA
CASSLYNRGNTEAFF,TGTGCCAGCAGCTTATATAACAGGGGGAATACTGAAGCTTTCTTT,TRBJ1-1,15,many,TRBV7-6,TRBD1
CSVERAGETQYF,TGCAGCGTTGAACGGGCGGGAGAGACCCAGTACTTC,TRBJ2-5,12,NA,TRBV29-1,NA
CASSQNRWNEQFF,TGTGCCAGCAGCCAAAATCGGTGGAATGAGCAGTTCTTC,TRBJ2-1,13,many,TRBV12-3/TRBV12-4,NA
CASRDNGYEQFF,TGTGCCAGCAGGGATAACGGCTATGAGCAGTTCTTC,TRBJ2-1,12,NA,TRBV6-2/TRBV6-3,NA
CASSPGTASANYGYTF,TGTGCCAGCAGTCCCGGAACAGCTTCAGCTAACTATGGCTACACCTTC,TRBJ1-2,16,NA,TRBV27,NA
CASRRSQEGHGYTF,TGCGCCAGCAGGCGTTCACAGGAAGGGCATGGCTACACCTTC,TRBJ1-2,14,NA,TRBV4-1,NA
CASSPLAGNYNEQFF,TGCGCCAGCAGTCCACTAGCGGGAAACTACAATGAGCAGTTCTTC,TRBJ2-1,15,once,TRBV4-3,TRBD2
CASSLSGFNQPQHF,TGTGCCAGCAGCTTATCCGGATTCAATCAGCCCCAGCATTTT,TRBJ1-5,14,few,TRBV7-2,NA
CASSLEGRGLGQTQYF,TGTGCCAGCAGCTTGGAGGGTCGGGGTCTCGGACAGACCCAGTACTTC,TRBJ2-5,16,NA,TRBV5-4,NA
CASSLGRTSGRIINEQFF,TGTGCCAGCAGCTTGGGGCGGACTAGCGGGAGAATTATCAATGAGCAGTTCTTC,TRBJ2-1,18,NA,TRBV7-2,TRBD2
CASSDLTGGAGEKLFF,TGTGCCAGCAGCGATTTAACAGGGGGCGCGGGGGAAAAACTGTTTTTT,TRBJ1-4,16,NA,TRBV5-6,TRBD1
CASRGSPSNQPQHF,TGTGCCAGCAGGGGAAGTCCGAGCAATCAGCCCCAGCATTTT,TRBJ1-5,14,NA,TRBV12-3/TRBV12-4,NA
CASRAYRGQETQYF,TGTGCCAGCAGAGCCTACAGGGGTCAAGAGACCCAGTACTTC,TRBJ2-5,14,few,TRBV12-3/TRBV12-4,TRBD1
CASSLTSHLTGELFF,TGTGCCAGCAGCTTAACTAGCCATTTAACCGGGGAGCTGTTTTTT,TRBJ2-2,15,NA,TRBV7-3,NA
CASRRELIFSSPLHF,TGTGCCAGCAGACGTGAACTTATTTTTTCGTCACCCCTCCACTTT,TRBJ1-6,15,NA,TRBV7-2,NA
CASSLFNAEAFF,TGTGCCAGCAGCTTATTCAACGCTGAAGCTTTCTTT,TRBJ1-1,12,many,TRBV7-2,NA
CASSLYSGTVKTGELFF,TGTGCCAGCAGTTTATACTCCGGGACAGTAAAAACCGGGGAGCTGTTTTTT,TRBJ2-2,17,NA,TRBV27,TRBD1
CASSLMSGKGYEQYF,TGTGCCAGCAGTTTAATGTCAGGGAAGGGCTACGAGCAGTACTTC,TRBJ2-7,15,NA,TRBV27,NA
CASSLTQRFRTDTQYF,TGTGCCAGCAGCTTAACACAGAGGTTTCGCACAGATACGCAGTATTTT,TRBJ2-3,16,few,TRBV11-2,NA
CASSLNYGRGSETEAFF,TGTGCCAGCAGCTTAAATTATGGCAGGGGCTCTGAGACTGAAGCTTTCTTT,TRBJ1-1,17,few,TRBV7-2,NA
CASSEGMGAGEVF,TGTGCCAGCAGTGAAGGGATGGGAGCGGGAGAAGTCTTC,TRBJ2-1,13,NA,TRBV6-1,TRBD2
CASSLREGPPDTQYF,TGTGCCAGCAGCCTCCGGGAGGGCCCCCCAGATACGCAGTATTTT,TRBJ2-3,15,NA,TRBV7-7,TRBD2
CASSEDRGGVAKNIQYF,TGTGCCAGCAGTGAAGACAGGGGGGGGGTAGCCAAAAACATTCAGTACTTC,TRBJ2-4,17,few,TRBV6-1,NA
CASSLEAGRGYSYEQYF,TGTGCCAGCAGCTTAGAAGCGGGGCGGGGGTACTCCTACGAGCAGTACTTC,TRBJ2-7,17,NA,TRBV7-8,TRBD2
CASSRIDRGRYNEQFF,TGTGCCAGTAGTAGAATAGACAGGGGGCGTTACAATGAGCAGTTCTTC,TRBJ2-1,16,NA,TRBV19,TRBD1
CASSPQTGGWTEAFF,TGTGCCAGCAGCCCCCAGACAGGGGGCTGGACTGAAGCTTTCTTT,TRBJ1-1,15,many,TRBV7-2,TRBD1
CASSPFRSGRASGELFF,TGTGCCAGCAGCCCCTTTAGGAGCGGGAGGGCCTCCGGGGAGCTGTTTTTT,TRBJ2-2,17,few,TRBV14,TRBD2
CASSFGTVRSNEQFF,TGTGCCAGCAGCTTCGGGACTGTAAGGAGCAATGAGCAGTTCTTC,TRBJ2-1,15,few,TRBV7-2,NA
CASSLGGVETQYF,TGTGCCAGCAGCTTAGGGGGCGTCGAGACCCAGTACTTC,TRBJ2-5,13,many,TRBV7-2,NA
CASSMRDATNEKLFF,TGTGCCAGTAGTATGCGGGACGCAACTAATGAAAAACTGTTTTTT,TRBJ1-4,15,few,TRBV19,NA
CASSLQGPQPQHF,TGTGCCAGCAGTTTGCAGGGCCCTCAGCCCCAGCATTTT,TRBJ1-5,13,NA,TRBV27,NA
CASSQEVAGPGAEQFF,TGTGCCAGCAGCCAAGAAGTAGCGGGGCCAGGAGCTGAGCAGTTCTTC,TRBJ2-1,16,NA,TRBV14,TRBD2
CASSLARERDTQYF,TGTGCCAGCAGCTTAGCTCGGGAGAGGGATACGCAGTATTTT,TRBJ2-3,14,once,TRBV7-3,NA
CASSSYISYGYTF,TGTGCCAGTAGTTCCTACATTAGCTATGGCTACACCTTC,TRBJ1-2,13,few,TRBV19,NA
CASALEARDTEAFF,TGTGCTAGTGCCCTCGAAGCCCGGGACACTGAAGCTTTCTTT,TRBJ1-1,14,few,TRBV12-5,NA
CAISEATSGRAYNEQFF,TGTGCCATCAGTGAGGCTACAAGCGGGAGGGCCTACAATGAGCAGTTCTTC,TRBJ2-1,17,once,TRBV10-3,TRBD2
CASTGTGSYNEQFF,TGTGCCAGTACGGGGACGGGCTCCTACAATGAGCAGTTCTTC,TRBJ2-1,14,few,TRBV28,NA
CSATPLDKVQETQYF,TGCAGTGCTACACCACTAGACAAGGTCCAAGAGACCCAGTACTTC,TRBJ2-5,15,few,TRBV20-1,NA
CSAHGQFTGELFF,TGCAGTGCCCATGGACAGTTTACCGGGGAGCTGTTTTTT,TRBJ2-2,13,NA,TRBV20-1,NA
CASSRGRQHNSPLHF,TGTGCCAGCAGTCGAGGGAGACAGCATAATTCACCCCTCCACTTT,TRBJ1-6,15,NA,TRBV27,NA
CASSETTLSGRYNEQFF,TGCGCCAGCAGCGAAACGACCCTTAGCGGGCGTTACAATGAGCAGTTCTTC,TRBJ2-1,17,few,TRBV4-1,TRBD2
CASSIGTGWSEKLFF,TGTGCCAGCAGCATCGGGACAGGGTGGAGCGAAAAACTGTTTTTT,TRBJ1-4,15,NA,TRBV7-8,TRBD1
CASSLRGWTEAFF,TGTGCCAGCAGCCTCAGGGGTTGGACTGAAGCTTTCTTT,TRBJ1-1,13,NA,TRBV6-6,NA
CASSPRSAVSSGNALYEQYF,TGTGCCAGCTCACCAAGATCCGCTGTGAGTAGCGGCAACGCATTGTACGAGCAGTACTTC,TRBJ2-7,20,NA,TRBV18,NA
CASSPGTGLRGAFF,TGTGCCAGCAGCCCGGGGACCGGCCTCCGAGGAGCTTTCTTT,TRBJ1-1,14,few,TRBV7-2,NA
CASSPQDRDPLYEQYF,TGTGCCAGCTCGCCACAGGACCGTGATCCGCTTTACGAGCAGTACTTC,TRBJ2-7,16,NA,TRBV18,NA
CASRLIGANEKLFF,TGCGCCAGCAGGTTAATCGGGGCTAATGAAAAACTGTTTTTT,TRBJ1-4,14,NA,TRBV4-1,NA
CASSIELAGDSYEQYF,TGTGCCAGTAGTATCGAACTAGCGGGAGATTCCTACGAGCAGTACTTC,TRBJ2-7,16,few,TRBV19,TRBD2
CASRQAGADTQYF,TGTGCCAGCAGGCAGGCAGGGGCAGATACGCAGTATTTT,TRBJ2-3,13,NA,TRBV6-1,NA
CASSQQLAGRETQYF,TGCGCCAGCAGCCAACAACTAGCGGGAAGAGAGACCCAGTACTTC,TRBJ2-5,15,NA,TRBV4-1,TRBD2